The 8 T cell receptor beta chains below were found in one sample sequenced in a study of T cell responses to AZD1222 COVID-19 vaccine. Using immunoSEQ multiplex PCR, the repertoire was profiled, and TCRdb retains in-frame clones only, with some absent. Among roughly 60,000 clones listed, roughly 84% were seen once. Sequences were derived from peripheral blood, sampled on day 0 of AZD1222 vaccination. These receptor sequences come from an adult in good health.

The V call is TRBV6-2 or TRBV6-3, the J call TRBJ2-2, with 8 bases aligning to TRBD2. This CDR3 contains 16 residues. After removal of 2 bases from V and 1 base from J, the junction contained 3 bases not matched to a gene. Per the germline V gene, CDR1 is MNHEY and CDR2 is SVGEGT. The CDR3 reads CASSYGSGMNTGELFF. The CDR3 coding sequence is TGTGCCAGCAGTTACGGTAGCGGGATGAACACCGGGGAGCTGTTTTTT.

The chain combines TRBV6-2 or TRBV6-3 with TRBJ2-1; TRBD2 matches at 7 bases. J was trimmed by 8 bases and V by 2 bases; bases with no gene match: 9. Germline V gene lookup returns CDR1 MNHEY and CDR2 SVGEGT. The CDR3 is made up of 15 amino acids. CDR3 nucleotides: TGTGCCAGCAGTTACCTGGGGAGGGGCGGTGATGAGCAGTTCTTC. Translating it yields CASSYLGRGGDEQFF.

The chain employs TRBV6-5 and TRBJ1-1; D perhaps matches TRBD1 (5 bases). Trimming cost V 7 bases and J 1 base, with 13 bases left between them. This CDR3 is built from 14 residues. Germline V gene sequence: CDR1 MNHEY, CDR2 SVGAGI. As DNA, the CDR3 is TGTGCCAGCATTCTTACCAGGGAGAACACTGAAGCTTTCTTT. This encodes CASILTRENTEAFF.

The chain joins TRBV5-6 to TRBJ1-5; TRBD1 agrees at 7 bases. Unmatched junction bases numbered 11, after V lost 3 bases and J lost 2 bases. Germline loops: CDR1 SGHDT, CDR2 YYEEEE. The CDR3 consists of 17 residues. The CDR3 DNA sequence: TGTGCCAGCAGCTATCACAGGGGTTTAACGGGCAATCAGCCCCAGCATTTT. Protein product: CASSYHRGLTGNQPQHF. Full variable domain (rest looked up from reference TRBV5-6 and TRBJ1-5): DAGVTQSPTHLIKTRGQQVTLRCSPKSGHDTVSWYQQALGQGPQFIFQYYEEEERQRGNFPDRFSGHQFPNYSSELNVNALLLGDSALYLCASSYHRGLTGNQPQHFGDGTRLSIL.

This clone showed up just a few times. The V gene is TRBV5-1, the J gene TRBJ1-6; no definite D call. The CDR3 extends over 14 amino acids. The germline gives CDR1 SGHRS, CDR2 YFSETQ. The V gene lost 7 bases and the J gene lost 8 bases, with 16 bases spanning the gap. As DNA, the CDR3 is TGCGCCAGCGTACGGGCGCCCGGGGATTCACCCCTCCACTTT. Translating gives CASVRAPGDSPLHF.

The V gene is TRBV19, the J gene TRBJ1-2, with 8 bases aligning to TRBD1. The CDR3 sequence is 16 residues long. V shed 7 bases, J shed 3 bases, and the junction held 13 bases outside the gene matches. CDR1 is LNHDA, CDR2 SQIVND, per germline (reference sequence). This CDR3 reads CASTDPSGGAYYGYTF. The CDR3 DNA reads TGTGCCAGTACCGATCCCTCAGGGGGCGCATACTATGGCTACACCTTC.

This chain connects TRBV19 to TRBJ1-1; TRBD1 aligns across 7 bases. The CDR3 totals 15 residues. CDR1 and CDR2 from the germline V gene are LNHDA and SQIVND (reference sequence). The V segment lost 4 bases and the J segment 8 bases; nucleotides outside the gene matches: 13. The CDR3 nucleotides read TGTGCCAGTAGTACCGTTACGACAGGGCGGAGGGAAGCTTTCTTT. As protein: CASSTVTTGRREAFF.

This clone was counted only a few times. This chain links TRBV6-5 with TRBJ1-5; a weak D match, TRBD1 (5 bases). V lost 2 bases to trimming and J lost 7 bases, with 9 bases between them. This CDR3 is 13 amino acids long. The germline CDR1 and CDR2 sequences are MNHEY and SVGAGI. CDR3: CASSYNRGQPQHF. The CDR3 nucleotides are TGTGCCAGCAGTTACAATCGGGGGCAGCCCCAGCATTTT.